Presented here are 13 T cell receptor beta chains from one specimen sequenced in a study of OX40 agonist ivuxolimab in advanced cancers. Preparation of the library involved the immunoSEQ multiplex PCR assay. TCRdb provides this immuneACCESS table in a form limited to in-frame rearrangements. Some clones are lacking; in checked studies, under half of them reflect an unresolved V gene, and why the rest are absent is not known. The sample profile shows 13,000 to 15,000 clones; over 70% of them were found once. Around 37% of the sample is taken by the ten largest. Material: CD4+ or CD8+ T cells sorted from blood, obtained in a trial of the OX40 agonist ivuxolimab. These receptors came from an adult with an advanced solid tumor such as melanoma, head and neck, liver or kidney cancer.

The chain recombines TRBV11-3 with TRBJ2-1; 7 positions agree with TRBD1. CDR1 and CDR2 (germline): SGHNT, YENEEA. This CDR3 has 17 amino acids. The V gene end was trimmed by 7 bases and the J gene end by 2 bases; junction bases not matched to a gene: 14. Written as DNA, the CDR3 is TGTGCCAGCACCCCCCTAAGGGCGCAGGGGGCCTACAATGAGCAGTTCTTC. It is translated as CASTPLRAQGAYNEQFF. The variable domain in full, completed from reference TRBV11-3 and TRBJ2-1, reads EAGVVQSPRYKIIEKKQPVAFWCNPISGHNTLYWYLQNLGQGPELLIRYENEEAVDDSQLPKDRFSAERLKGVDSTLKIQPAELGDSAVYLCASTPLRAQGAYNEQFFGPGTRLTVL.

CDR3 region: CASSPRVGANVLTF. The CDR3 bases are TGTGCCAGCAGTCCCCGGGTTGGGGCCAACGTCCTGACTTTC. The chain employs TRBV11-3 and TRBJ2-6; D is uncertain. CDR3 length: 14 amino acids. Germline assignment: CDR1 SGHNT and CDR2 YENEEA. Trimming removed 6 bases at V and 3 bases at J, with 9 bases between.

The chain couples TRBV29-1 to TRBJ1-1; D not resolved. Trimming took 6 bases from V and 4 from J, leaving 15 bases between them. The CDR3 has 13 residues. Per germline, CDR1 SQVTM and CDR2 ANQGSEA. The CDR3 sequence is CSVFRLEATEAFF. The DNA for the CDR3 is TGCAGCGTGTTCAGGCTCGAGGCCACTGAAGCTTTCTTT.

This sequence joins TRBV5-6 and TRBJ2-5; D perhaps matches TRBD2 (5 bases). This CDR3 contains 16 residues. Germline loops: CDR1 SGHDT, CDR2 YYEEEE. With 6 bases removed from V and 2 bases from J, the gap between germline ends came to 20 bases. The CDR3 nucleotides are TGTGCCAGCACCCCCCCGTTAGCGTCAACTCAAGAGACCCAGTACTTC. Its protein product is CASTPPLASTQETQYF. The whole variable domain, filled in from reference TRBV5-6 and TRBJ2-5, reads DAGVTQSPTHLIKTRGQQVTLRCSPKSGHDTVSWYQQALGQGPQFIFQYYEEEERQRGNFPDRFSGHQFPNYSSELNVNALLLGDSALYLCASTPPLASTQETQYFGPGTRLLVL.

The chain is built from TRBV7-9 and TRBJ1-3; D remains ambiguous. V shed 2 bases and J shed 5 bases, with 7 bases lying between them. Germline CDR1 reads SEHNR; CDR2 reads FQNEAQ (reference sequence). The CDR3 has 13 residues. CDR3 nucleotide sequence: TGTGCCAGCAGCTTAAGCGGTCGAAACACCATATATTTT. Protein sequence: CASSLSGRNTIYF.

The chain has TRBV11-2 and TRBJ1-2; no reliable D call. Germline V gives CDR1 SGHAT, CDR2 FQNNGV. This CDR3 is 12 amino acids long. The V gene lost 4 bases and the J gene lost 8 bases, with 11 bases spanning the gap. The CDR3 spells CASSSQVWGYTF. The CDR3 DNA reads as TGTGCCAGCAGCTCTCAAGTGTGGGGCTACACCTTC.

The rearrangement uses TRBV2 and TRBJ2-1; TRBD1 matches at 9 bases. The CDR3 has 16 residues. The J segment lost 4 bases and the V segment lost 5 bases, leaving 9 bases of the junction unmatched. CDR1 and CDR2 (germline): SNHLY, FYNNEI. Here the CDR3 reads CASSNNRGRGYNEQFF. For the CDR3, the DNA is TGTGCCAGCAGTAACAACAGGGGGCGCGGGTACAATGAGCAGTTCTTC.

The chain uses TRBV7-9 and TRBJ2-2; TRBD1 matches at 7 bases. V lost 4 bases to trimming and J lost 5 bases; unmatched junction nucleotides: 10. Germline V gene sequence: CDR1 SEHNR, CDR2 FQNEAQ (reference sequence). This CDR3 region has 16 residues. The DNA for the CDR3 is TGTGCCAGCAGCTCCCGGGACAGAGACGTGACCGGGGAGCTGTTTTTT. As protein: CASSSRDRDVTGELFF.

The V gene is TRBV29-1, the J gene TRBJ2-2; D is possibly TRBD1 (6 bases). The V gene's germline CDR1 is SQVTM and CDR2 ANQGSEA. The V gene lost 7 bases and the J gene lost 7 bases, with 16 bases spanning the gap. This CDR3 contains 13 residues. The CDR3, as DNA: TGCAGCGCCCTAACAGGGACAATCGGGGAGCTGTTTTTT. As protein: CSALTGTIGELFF.

The V and J genes are TRBV2 and TRBJ1-1; 7 nucleotides agree with TRBD1. This CDR3 is built from 12 residues. The germline V gene has CDR1 SNHLY and CDR2 FYNNEI. After removal of 6 bases from V and 11 bases from J, the junction contained 9 bases not matched to a gene. In DNA form, the CDR3 reads TGTGCCAGCAGGGGGACAGTGGAGTCGGCTTTCTTT. This translates into CASRGTVESAFF.

The chain recombines TRBV7-6 with TRBJ2-7; D unclear. The germline V and J ends were trimmed by 4 bases and 0 bases, with 4 bases remaining between them. The CDR3 is 12 amino acids. Germline CDR1 SGHVS, CDR2 FNYEAQ. CDR3 region: CASSSFSYEQYF. CDR3 in DNA: TGTGCCAGCAGCTCATTCTCCTACGAGCAGTACTTC. Filled out from reference TRBV7-6 and TRBJ2-7, the complete variable domain reads GAGVSQSPRYKVTKRGQDVALRCDPISGHVSLYWYRQALGQGPEFLTYFNYEAQQDKSGLPNDRFSAERPEGSISTLTIQRTEQRDSAMYRCASSSFSYEQYFGPGTRLTVT.

Within the sample, this clone is medium-sized. The chain recombines TRBV18 with TRBJ2-1; weak D call: TRBD1 (6 bases). CDR3 size: 18 residues. V was pared by 3 bases and J by 4 bases, with 22 bases between. CDR1 is KGHSH and CDR2 is LQKENI in the germline V gene. This CDR3 reads CASSPDLHIRTDYNEQFF. CDR3 DNA: TGTGCCAGCTCACCCGACTTACACATTAGGACAGATTACAATGAGCAGTTCTTC. Variable domain in full (rest from reference TRBV18 and TRBJ2-1): NAGVMQNPRHLVRRRGQEARLRCSPMKGHSHVYWYRQLPEEGLKFMVYLQKENIIDESGMPKERFSAEFPKEGPSILRIQQVVRGDSAAYFCASSPDLHIRTDYNEQFFGPGTRLTVL.

This chain joins TRBV19 and TRBJ1-1; the D is unclear. CDR1 and CDR2 (germline): LNHDA, SQIVND (reference sequence). The CDR3 runs to 12 residues. V was clipped by 8 bases and J by 7 bases, with 14 bases between them. The CDR3 DNA is TGTGCCAGTGCGGGATTTCCCGGTGAAGCTTTCTTT. Translating it yields CASAGFPGEAFF.